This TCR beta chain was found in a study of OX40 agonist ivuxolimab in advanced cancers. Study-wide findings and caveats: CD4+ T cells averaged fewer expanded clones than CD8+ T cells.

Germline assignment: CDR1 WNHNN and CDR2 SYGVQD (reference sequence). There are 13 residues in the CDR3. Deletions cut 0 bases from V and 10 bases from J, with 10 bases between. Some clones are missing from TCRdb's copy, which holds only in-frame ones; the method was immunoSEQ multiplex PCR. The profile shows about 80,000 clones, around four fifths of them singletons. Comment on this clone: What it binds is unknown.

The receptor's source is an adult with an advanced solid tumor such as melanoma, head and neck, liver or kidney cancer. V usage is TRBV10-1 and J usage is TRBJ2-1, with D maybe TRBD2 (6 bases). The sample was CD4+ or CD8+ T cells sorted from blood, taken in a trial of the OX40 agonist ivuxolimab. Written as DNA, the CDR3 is TGCGCCAGCAGTGAGTCAAAGCGGGTGGAGCAGTTCTTC. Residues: CASSESKRVEQFF.